This T cell receptor (beta chain) was captured in a study of cytomegalovirus exposure and HLA in healthy donors. Study conclusions and caveats: A previous analysis found most TCR beta V segments productive roughly 87% or roughly 30% of the time. Analyzed later, association rates of TCRs varied across HLA loci, with DRB1 most and HLA-C fewest.

For this clone: Its antigen is still unknown.

PCR amplification relied on 60 Vbeta primers (plus 13 Jbeta primers). Sequenced by immunoSEQ multiplex PCR; TCRdb stores in-frame clones only, minus some. The sample includes roughly 200,000 clones, approximately 80% seen only once; the top ten take about 14%. The length of the CDR3 is 16 residues. The germline V gene has CDR1 SGHVS and CDR2 FQNEAQ. The sequence was obtained from a young woman in good health and CMV-seropositive. The chain employs TRBV7-8 and TRBJ2-5; 9 bases are shared with TRBD2. The closer fit of TRBJ2-7 to the DNA end suggests the J call may be wrong. Material: PBMCs. This CDR3 reads CASSSLGGGGAYEQYF. CDR3 coding DNA: TGTGCCAGCAGCTCCTTGGGGGGCGGGGGGGCGTACGAGCAGTACTTC.